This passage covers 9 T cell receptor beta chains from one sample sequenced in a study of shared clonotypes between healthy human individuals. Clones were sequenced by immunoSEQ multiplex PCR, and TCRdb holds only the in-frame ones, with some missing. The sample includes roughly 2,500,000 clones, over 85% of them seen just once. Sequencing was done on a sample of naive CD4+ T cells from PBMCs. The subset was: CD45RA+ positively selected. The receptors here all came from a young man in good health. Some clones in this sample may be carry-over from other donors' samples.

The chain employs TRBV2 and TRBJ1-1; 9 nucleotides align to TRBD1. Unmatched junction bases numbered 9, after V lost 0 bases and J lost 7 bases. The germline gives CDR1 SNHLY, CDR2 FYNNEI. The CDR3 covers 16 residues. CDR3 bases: TGTGCCAGCAGTGAAGCGGTTCCGGGACAGGGCGGTGAAGCTTTCTTT. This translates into CASSEAVPGQGGEAFF.

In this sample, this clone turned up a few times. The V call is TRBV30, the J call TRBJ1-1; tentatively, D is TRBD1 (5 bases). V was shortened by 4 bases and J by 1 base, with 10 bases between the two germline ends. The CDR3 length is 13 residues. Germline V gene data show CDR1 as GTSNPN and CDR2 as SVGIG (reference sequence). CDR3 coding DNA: TGTGCCTGGATGGGGGGAACGAACACTGAAGCTTTCTTT. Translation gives CAWMGGTNTEAFF.

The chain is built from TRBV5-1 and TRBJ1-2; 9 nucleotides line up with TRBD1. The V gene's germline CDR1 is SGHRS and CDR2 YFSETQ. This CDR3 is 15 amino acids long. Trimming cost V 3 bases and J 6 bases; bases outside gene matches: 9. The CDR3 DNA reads TGCGCCAGCAGCTCACAGGGGGCGTCGATCCATGGCTACACCTTC. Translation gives CASSSQGASIHGYTF.

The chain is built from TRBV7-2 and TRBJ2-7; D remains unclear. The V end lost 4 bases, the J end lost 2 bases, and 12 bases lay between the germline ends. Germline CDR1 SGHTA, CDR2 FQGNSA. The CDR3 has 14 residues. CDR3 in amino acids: CASSSGPTPYEQYF. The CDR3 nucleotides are TGTGCCAGCAGCTCCGGACCGACCCCCTACGAGCAGTACTTC.

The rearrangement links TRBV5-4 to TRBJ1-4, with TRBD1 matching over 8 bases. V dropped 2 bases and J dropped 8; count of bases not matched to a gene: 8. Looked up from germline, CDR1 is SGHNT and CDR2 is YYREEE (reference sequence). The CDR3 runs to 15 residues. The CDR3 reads CASSLRTGQGEKLFF. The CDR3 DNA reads TGTGCCAGCAGCTTAAGGACAGGGCAAGGGGAAAAACTGTTTTTT.

The CDR3 reads CASSQDLQGTEAFF. The CDR3 DNA reads as TGTGCCAGCAGCCAAGATCTTCAGGGGACTGAAGCTTTCTTT. This chain uses TRBV14 with TRBJ1-1; tentative D call: TRBD1 (6 bases). V was cut by 0 bases and J by 5 bases, with 10 bases left in between. Germline lookup yields CDR1 SGHDN and CDR2 FVKESK. CDR3 length: 14 residues.

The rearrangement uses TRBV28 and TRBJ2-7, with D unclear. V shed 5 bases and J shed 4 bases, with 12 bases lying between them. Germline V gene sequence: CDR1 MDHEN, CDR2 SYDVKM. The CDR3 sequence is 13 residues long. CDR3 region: CASSPSASYEQYF. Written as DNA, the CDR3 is TGTGCCAGCAGTCCCTCAGCGTCGTACGAGCAGTACTTC. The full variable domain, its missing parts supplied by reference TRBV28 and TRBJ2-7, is DVKVTQSSRYLVKRTGEKVFLECVQDMDHENMFWYRQDPGLGLRLIYFSYDVKMKEKGDIPEGYSVSREKKERFSLILESASTNQTSMYLCASSPSASYEQYFGPGTRLTVT.

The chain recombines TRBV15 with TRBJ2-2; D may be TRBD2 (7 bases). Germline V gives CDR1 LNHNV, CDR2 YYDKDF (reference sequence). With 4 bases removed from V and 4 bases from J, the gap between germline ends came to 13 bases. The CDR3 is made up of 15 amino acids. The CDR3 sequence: CATSKGGGATGELFF. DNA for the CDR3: TGTGCCACCAGCAAAGGGGGAGGGGCCACCGGGGAGCTGTTTTTT.

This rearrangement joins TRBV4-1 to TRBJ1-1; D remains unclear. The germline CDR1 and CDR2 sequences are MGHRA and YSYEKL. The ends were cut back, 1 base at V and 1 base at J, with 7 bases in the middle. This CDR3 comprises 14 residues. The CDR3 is CASSQAGRNTEAFF. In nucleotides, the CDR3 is TGCGCCAGCAGCCAAGCAGGAAGGAACACTGAAGCTTTCTTT.